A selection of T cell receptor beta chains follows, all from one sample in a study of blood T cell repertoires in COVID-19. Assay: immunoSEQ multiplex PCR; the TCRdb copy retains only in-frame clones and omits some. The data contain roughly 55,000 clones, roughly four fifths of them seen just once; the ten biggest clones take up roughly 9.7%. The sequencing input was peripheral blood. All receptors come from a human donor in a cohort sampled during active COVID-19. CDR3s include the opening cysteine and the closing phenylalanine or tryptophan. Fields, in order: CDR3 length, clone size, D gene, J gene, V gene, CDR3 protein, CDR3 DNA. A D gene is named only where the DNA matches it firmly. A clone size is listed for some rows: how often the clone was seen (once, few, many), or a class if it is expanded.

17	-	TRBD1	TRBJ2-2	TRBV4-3	CASSHSTGGARSGELFF	TGCGCCAGCAGCCACTCAACAGGGGGCGCGAGGTCCGGGGAGCTGTTTTTT
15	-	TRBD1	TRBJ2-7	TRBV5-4	CASSFGGQGAYEQYF	TGTGCCAGCAGCTTTGGGGGACAGGGCGCCTACGAGCAGTACTTC
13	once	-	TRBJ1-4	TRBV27	CASSRRRDEKLFF	TGTGCCAGCAGCCGGAGAAGAGATGAAAAACTGTTTTTT
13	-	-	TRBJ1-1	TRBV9	CASSDRVWTEAFF	TGTGCCAGCAGCGACAGGGTTTGGACTGAAGCTTTCTTT
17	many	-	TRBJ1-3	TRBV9	CASSVSLELHSGNTIYF	TGTGCCAGCAGCGTAAGTCTAGAACTCCACTCTGGAAACACCATATATTTT
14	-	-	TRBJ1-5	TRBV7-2	CASSYKGRDQPQHF	TGTGCCAGCAGCTATAAGGGGCGGGACCAGCCCCAGCATTTT
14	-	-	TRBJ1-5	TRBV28	CASSLGGDNQPQHF	TGTGCCAGCAGTTTGGGGGGGGACAATCAGCCCCAGCATTTT
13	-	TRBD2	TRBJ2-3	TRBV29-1	CSVPSGGTDTQYF	TGCAGCGTTCCTAGCGGGGGTACAGATACGCAGTATTTT
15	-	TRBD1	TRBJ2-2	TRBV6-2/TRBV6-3	CASSFGQGNTGELFF	TGTGCCAGCAGTTTTGGACAGGGGAACACCGGGGAGCTGTTTTTT
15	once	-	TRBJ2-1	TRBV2	CASSEGVAAHNEQFF	TGTGCCAGCAGTGAAGGGGTAGCGGCCCACAATGAGCAGTTCTTC
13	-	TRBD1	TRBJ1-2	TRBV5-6	CASMGTGNYGYTF	TGTGCCAGCATGGGGACAGGGAACTATGGCTACACCTTC
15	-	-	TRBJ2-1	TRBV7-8	CASSLVRGQDNEQFF	TGTGCCAGCAGCTTAGTACGTGGGCAGGACAATGAGCAGTTCTTC
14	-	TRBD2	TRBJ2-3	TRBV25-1	CASNKAGYQDTQYF	TGTGCCAGCAATAAAGCGGGGTACCAGGATACGCAGTATTTT
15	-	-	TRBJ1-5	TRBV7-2	CASSPSGQNNQPQHF	TGTGCCAGCAGCCCCTCCGGACAGAACAATCAGCCCCAGCATTTT
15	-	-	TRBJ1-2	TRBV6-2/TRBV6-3	CASSDRTYSPYGYTF	TGTGCCAGCAGTGACCGGACTTATTCGCCCTATGGCTACACCTTC
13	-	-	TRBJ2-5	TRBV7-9	CASSLLTGETQYF	TGTGCCAGCAGCTTATTGACTGGGGAGACCCAGTACTTC
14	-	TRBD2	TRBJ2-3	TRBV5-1	CASSSSGDTNTQYF	TGCGCCAGCAGCTCTAGCGGAGACACCAATACGCAGTATTTT
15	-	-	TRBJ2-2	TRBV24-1	CATSDLQGSTGELFF	TGTGCCACCAGTGATTTGCAAGGGAGCACCGGGGAGCTGTTTTTT
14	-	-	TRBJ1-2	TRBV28	CASSFRGARGGYTF	TGTGCCAGCAGTTTTCGGGGGGCGCGAGGTGGCTACACCTTC
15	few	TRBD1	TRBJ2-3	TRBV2	CASSDGTGPTDTQYF	TGTGCCAGCAGTGATGGGACAGGGCCGACAGATACGCAGTATTTT
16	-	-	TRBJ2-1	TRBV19	CASSPNYRSSYNEQFF	TGTGCCAGTAGTCCCAACTATCGGAGCTCCTACAATGAGCAGTTCTTC
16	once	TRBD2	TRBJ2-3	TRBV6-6	CASSRPTSGSRDTQYF	TGTGCCAGCAGTCGACCCACTAGCGGGAGTCGAGATACGCAGTATTTT
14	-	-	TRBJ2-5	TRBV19	CASSVLGTEETQYF	TGTGCCAGTAGTGTTCTAGGTACCGAAGAGACCCAGTACTTC
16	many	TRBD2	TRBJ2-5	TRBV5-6	CASSLPTSARVETQYF	TGTGCCAGCAGTCTCCCGACTAGCGCGCGAGTAGAGACCCAGTACTTC
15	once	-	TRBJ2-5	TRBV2	CASSYILGAGETQYF	TGTGCCAGCAGTTACATTCTGGGGGCCGGAGAGACCCAGTACTTC
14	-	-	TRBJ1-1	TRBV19	CASSIDTGNTEAFF	TGTGCCAGTAGTATTGATACAGGGAACACTGAAGCTTTCTTT
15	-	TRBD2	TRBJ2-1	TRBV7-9	CASSTLAGGPGEQFF	TGTGCCAGCAGCACACTAGCGGGAGGGCCTGGTGAGCAGTTCTTC
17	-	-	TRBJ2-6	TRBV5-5	CASSLAPVSSGANVLTF	TGTGCCAGCAGCTTGGCCCCGGTGAGCTCTGGGGCCAACGTCCTGACTTTC
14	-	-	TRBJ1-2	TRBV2	CASSEAGRERGYTF	TGTGCCAGCAGTGAAGCGGGGCGCGAGCGTGGCTACACCTTC
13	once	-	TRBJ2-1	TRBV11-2	CASSGGPYNEQFF	TGTGCCAGCAGTGGCGGCCCCTACAATGAGCAGTTCTTC
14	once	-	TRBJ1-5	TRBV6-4	CASGIQGSNQPQHF	TGTGCCAGCGGAATACAGGGTAGCAATCAGCCCCAGCATTTT
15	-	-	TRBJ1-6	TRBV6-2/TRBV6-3	CASSHPTGDNSPLHF	TGTGCCAGCAGTCATCCAACCGGGGATAATTCACCCCTCCACTTT